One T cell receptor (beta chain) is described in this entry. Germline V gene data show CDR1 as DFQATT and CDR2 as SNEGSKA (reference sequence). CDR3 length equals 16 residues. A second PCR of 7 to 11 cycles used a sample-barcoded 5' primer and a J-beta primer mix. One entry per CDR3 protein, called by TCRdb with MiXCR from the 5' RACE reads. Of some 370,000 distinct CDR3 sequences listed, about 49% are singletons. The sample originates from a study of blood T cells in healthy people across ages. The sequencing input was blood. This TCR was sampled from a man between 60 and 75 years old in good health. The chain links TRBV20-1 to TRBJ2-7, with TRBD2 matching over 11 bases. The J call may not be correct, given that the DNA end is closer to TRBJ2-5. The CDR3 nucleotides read TGCAGTGCTAGGGTCCCGGGACTAGCGGCCTGGGAGACCCAGTACTTC. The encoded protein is CSARVPGLAAWETQYF.